A single sample gave rise to the 27 T cell receptor beta chains below, sequenced in a study of shared clonotypes between healthy human individuals. The data were produced by immunoSEQ multiplex PCR, yet TCRdb's version contains in-frame clones alone and is incomplete. The table lists some 2,000,000 clones, approximately 94% of them singletons. Sequenced: naive CD4+ T cells sorted from blood. Regarding subset: CD45RA+ positively selected. Every receptor here comes from a man between 18 and 35 years old in good health.

The chain couples TRBV19 to TRBJ1-1; the match to TRBD1 covers 7 bases. The junction had 7 bases not matched to a gene; V was cut back by 5 bases and J by 4 bases. Per germline, CDR1 LNHDA and CDR2 SQIVND (reference sequence). The CDR3 spans 14 residues. The CDR3: CASSSTGLATEAFF. CDR3 DNA: TGTGCCAGTAGTTCGACAGGGCTAGCCACTGAAGCTTTCTTT.

This chain connects TRBV6-6 to TRBJ1-4; a possible D gene is TRBD1 (5 bases). V shed 6 bases and J shed 8 bases, with 16 bases lying between them. This CDR3 is built from 14 residues. The germline V gene encodes CDR1 MNHNY and CDR2 SVGAGI (reference sequence). Here the CDR3 DNA reads TGTGCCAGCAGCGCAGGGAAGCTTCCCGAAAAACTGTTTTTT. Translated, it gives CASSAGKLPEKLFF.

The rearrangement joins TRBV27 to TRBJ1-1; 8 nucleotides match TRBD1. Germline V lookup: CDR1 MNHEY, CDR2 SMNVEV (reference sequence). This CDR3 has 16 amino acids. J was trimmed by 5 bases and V by 6 bases; bases with no gene match: 14. Here the CDR3 reads CASRKAKDRVGTEAFF. The DNA of the CDR3 is TGTGCCAGCAGGAAGGCCAAGGACAGGGTCGGAACTGAAGCTTTCTTT.

In nucleotides, the CDR3 is TGTGCCAGCAGTCAGGGGAACACAGATACGCAGTATTTT. It codes for CASSQGNTDTQYF. The chain joins TRBV28 to TRBJ2-3, with D maybe TRBD1 (6 bases). The CDR3 loop spans 13 amino acids. V was clipped by 5 bases and J by 2 bases, with 8 bases between them. Germline V gene sequence: CDR1 MDHEN, CDR2 SYDVKM.

This clone appeared a few times. The rearrangement links TRBV30 to TRBJ2-2; 7 bases line up with TRBD2. Germline assignment: CDR1 GTSNPN and CDR2 SVGIG (reference sequence). With V trimmed by 1 base and J by 7 bases, 9 bases remained unmatched. CDR3 length: 15 residues. This CDR3 is CAWSALGRGIGELFF. The CDR3 bases are TGTGCCTGGAGTGCCCTTGGGCGGGGGATCGGGGAGCTGTTTTTT.

The chain recombines TRBV5-4 with TRBJ1-2, with D uncertain. Germline CDR1 is SGHNT and CDR2 is YYREEE (reference sequence). V lost 1 base and J 7 bases, leaving 11 bases between the germline ends. This CDR3 has 13 amino acids. The CDR3, as DNA: TGTGCCAGCAGCTTGCCCGCTCCCGGTGGCTACACCTTC. As protein: CASSLPAPGGYTF.

DNA of the CDR3: TGTGCCAGCAGCTTAGCCCAGAACGAGCAGTACTTC. Encoded protein: CASSLAQNEQYF. The gene calls are TRBV11-2 and TRBJ2-7; no clear D gene. Germline V gives CDR1 SGHAT, CDR2 FQNNGV. Trimming cost V 1 base and J 5 bases, with 6 bases left between them. This CDR3 region has 12 residues.

The V call is TRBV18, the J call TRBJ2-1; 14 nucleotides align to TRBD2. J lost 7 bases, V lost 3 bases, and 5 bases had no gene match. Germline loops: CDR1 KGHSH, CDR2 LQKENI. The CDR3 contains 16 residues. CDR3 sequence reads: CASSPGTSGRVNEQFF. The DNA for the CDR3 is TGTGCCAGCTCACCTGGGACTAGCGGGAGAGTAAATGAGCAGTTCTTC.

This rearrangement joins TRBV7-8 to TRBJ1-2; 8 bases match TRBD1. CDR3 size: 15 residues. V gave up 5 bases and J gave up 0 bases; unmatched junction bases: 5. Germline loops: CDR1 SGHVS, CDR2 FQNEAQ. The CDR3 spells CASSPGQGPNYGYTF. The CDR3 DNA is TGTGCCAGCAGCCCTGGACAGGGACCTAACTATGGCTACACCTTC.

CDR3 in amino acids: CASSPGQGASSSYNEQFF. DNA of the CDR3: TGTGCCAGCAGCCCAGGACAGGGGGCGAGTAGCTCCTACAATGAGCAGTTCTTC. The chain has TRBV5-8 and TRBJ2-1, with TRBD1 identical over 11 bases. The CDR3 has 18 residues. Germline V gene sequence: CDR1 SGHTS, CDR2 YDEGEE. V lost 4 bases to trimming and J lost 0 bases; unmatched junction nucleotides: 9.

The chain uses TRBV7-9 and TRBJ2-7, with D uncertain. Trimming removed 5 bases from V and 3 bases from J, with 14 bases in between. From germline, CDR1 is SEHNR and CDR2 FQNEAQ (reference sequence). The CDR3 is 14 amino acids. The CDR3 nucleotides are TGTGCCAGCAGCCCTAGTTCTAAGGGCTACGAGCAGTACTTC. Amino acid sequence: CASSPSSKGYEQYF.

This rearrangement joins TRBV2 to TRBJ1-5, with D possibly matching TRBD1 (6 bases). V was cut by 1 base and J by 6 bases, with 10 bases left in between. From germline, CDR1 is SNHLY and CDR2 FYNNEI. There are 14 residues in the CDR3. The DNA of the CDR3 is TGTGCCAGCAGTGAAGACAGGGTAGGTCAGCCCCAGCATTTT. Protein product: CASSEDRVGQPQHF.

Points on this clone: Other DNA sequences in the sample encode the same CDR3. The V call is TRBV28, the J call TRBJ2-7; 7 bases are shared with TRBD1. J was trimmed by 0 bases and V by 8 bases; bases with no gene match: 4. From germline, CDR1 is MDHEN and CDR2 SYDVKM. This CDR3 region has 13 residues. CDR3 in amino acids: CASRTGVSYEQYF. CDR3 DNA: TGTGCCAGCCGGACAGGAGTCTCCTACGAGCAGTACTTC.

This chain joins TRBV10-3 and TRBJ1-2, with TRBD1 as a possible D gene (5 bases). V was cut by 2 bases and J by 4 bases, with 11 bases left in between. The CDR3 contains 14 residues. CDR1 and CDR2 (germline): ENHRY, SYGVKD. DNA of the CDR3: TGTGCCATCAGTGAGCCGAACAGGATCTATGGCTACACCTTC. Its protein is CAISEPNRIYGYTF.

The chain joins TRBV11-3 to TRBJ2-3; D may be TRBD1 or TRBD2 (5 bases each). The V end lost 3 bases, the J end lost 2 bases, and 18 bases lay between the germline ends. Germline V gives CDR1 SGHNT, CDR2 YENEEA. CDR3 length: 17 residues. As DNA, the CDR3 is TGTGCCAGCAGCTTGGGGGTCGTTGGGGAGCTCACAGATACGCAGTATTTT. Translating it yields CASSLGVVGELTDTQYF.

Remarks on this clone: The germline gene is not matched at one end of the junction; a read error may be the cause. This sample also contains other DNA sequences that code for the same CDR3. The chain combines TRBV7-7 with TRBJ2-2, with D uncertain. The CDR3 runs to 13 residues. Germline V gives CDR1 SSHAT, CDR2 FNYEAQ (reference sequence). This chain's CDR3 is CASSLAGAGELFF. CDR3 nucleotides: TGTGCTAGCAGCTTAGCCGGAGCCGGGGAGCTGTTTTTT. Using reference TRBV7-7 and TRBJ2-2 for the parts outside the CDR3, the full variable domain is GAGVSQSPRYKVTKRGQDVTLRCDPISSHATLYWYQQALGQGPEFLTYFNYEAQPDKSGLPSDRFSAERPEGSISTLTIQRTEQRDSAMYRCASSLAGAGELFFGEGSRLTVL.

The chain employs TRBV6-5 and TRBJ2-1; TRBD2 matches at 8 bases. This CDR3 spans 14 amino acids. Germline V gene sequence: CDR1 MNHEY, CDR2 SVGAGI. With V trimmed by 5 bases and J by 6 bases, 6 bases remained unmatched. The CDR3 here is CASSRGGSFNEQFF. CDR3 bases: TGTGCCAGCAGTCGGGGGGGGTCGTTCAATGAGCAGTTCTTC.

The V call is TRBV4-2, the J call TRBJ2-3, with D perhaps given as TRBD1 or TRBD2 (6 bases each). V was shortened by 0 bases and J by 4 bases, with 17 bases between the two germline ends. This CDR3 is 17 amino acids long. Germline CDR1 and CDR2: LGHNA and YNFKEQ. CDR3 loop: CASSQEGGLGSPDTQYF. The CDR3, as DNA: TGTGCCAGCAGCCAAGAAGGGGGGCTAGGCTCCCCAGATACGCAGTATTTT.

The genes are TRBV5-1 and TRBJ2-2; the match to TRBD2 covers 7 bases. CDR3 length equals 13 residues. CDR1 and CDR2 (germline): SGHRS, YFSETQ. The V segment lost 2 bases and the J segment 8 bases; nucleotides outside the gene matches: 3. DNA for the CDR3: TGCGCCAGCAGCTTCCCGGGGGGAGGGGAGCTGTTTTTT. The encoded protein is CASSFPGGGELFF.

This clone was counted a single time. This chain connects TRBV2 to TRBJ2-6; D possibly corresponds to TRBD2 (6 bases). V shed 7 bases and J shed 2 bases, with 9 bases lying between them. Per the germline V gene, CDR1 is SNHLY and CDR2 is FYNNEI. The CDR3 loop spans 14 amino acids. CDR3 loop: CASNGGTGANVLTF. CDR3 coding DNA: TGTGCCAGCAATGGGGGGACTGGGGCCAACGTCCTGACTTTC.

This sequence joins TRBV5-1 and TRBJ2-5; D remains ambiguous. CDR3 size: 16 residues. Germline V gene lookup returns CDR1 SGHRS and CDR2 YFSETQ. Trimming took off 5 bases at V and 0 bases at J, with 17 bases between the two ends. The CDR3 nucleotides read TGCGCCAGCAGATTAACACTGGCGGCCAACCAAGAGACCCAGTACTTC. Amino acid sequence: CASRLTLAANQETQYF.

The chain carries TRBV5-6 and TRBJ1-4, with D uncertain. CDR3 length equals 13 residues. CDR1 is SGHDT and CDR2 is YYEEEE in the germline V gene. The V and J ends lost 2 bases and 11 bases respectively, with 13 bases between them. CDR3 nucleotides: TGTGCCAGCAGCTTTGGGGAGGGCGGGAAACTGTTTTTT. Encoded protein: CASSFGEGGKLFF.

This rearrangement joins TRBV7-9 to TRBJ1-2; 7 bases align to TRBD1. Germline CDR1 SEHNR, CDR2 FQNEAQ (reference sequence). V gave up 1 base and J gave up 3 bases; unmatched junction bases: 14. The CDR3 length is 18 residues. DNA of the CDR3: TGTGCCAGCAGCTTAGGTTCGACAGGGACCAGCCGGGACTATGGCTACACCTTC. It translates to CASSLGSTGTSRDYGYTF.

The chain uses TRBV6-6 and TRBJ2-4, with 8 positions matching TRBD2. From germline, CDR1 is MNHNY and CDR2 SVGAGI (reference sequence). V dropped 7 bases and J dropped 6; count of bases not matched to a gene: 5. There are 13 residues in the CDR3. The CDR3 nucleotides are TGTGCCAGCATGCCGGGGGGGTTAAACATTCAGTACTTC. Its protein product is CASMPGGLNIQYF.

V gene TRBV29-1 combines with J gene TRBJ1-1; perhaps TRBD1 as D (5 bases). Germline values: CDR1 SQVTM, CDR2 ANQGSEA. This CDR3 is built from 14 residues. The V end lost 5 bases, the J end lost 0 bases, and 13 bases lay between the germline ends. The CDR3 here is CSVKGQLVNTEAFF. CDR3 DNA sequence: TGCAGCGTTAAGGGGCAGTTGGTGAACACTGAAGCTTTCTTT.

As DNA, the CDR3 is TGTGCCAGCAGTGAACAATACAGGGGACGAGATGAAAAACTGTTTTTT. The encoded protein is CASSEQYRGRDEKLFF. The rearrangement uses TRBV6-1 and TRBJ1-4; 7 bases align to TRBD1. CDR1 MNHNS and CDR2 SASEGT come from the germline V gene. The CDR3 contains 16 residues. V lost 2 bases, J lost 6 bases, and 9 bases stayed unmatched.

The chain recombines TRBV7-3 with TRBJ1-1; 10 bases are shared with TRBD1. Unmatched junction bases numbered 12, after V lost 5 bases and J lost 0 bases. The length of the CDR3 is 18 residues. Germline values: CDR1 SGHTA, CDR2 FQGTGA. The CDR3 loop is CASSLRAGTGAMNTEAFF. The CDR3 nucleotides are TGTGCCAGCAGCCTACGGGCTGGGACAGGGGCCATGAACACTGAAGCTTTCTTT.